These T cell receptor beta chains were read from a single sample in a study of T cell changes during pregnancy in multiple sclerosis. TCRdb keeps only in-frame clones here, not all; method: immunoSEQ multiplex PCR. The sample yields approximately 88,000 clones, almost 95% seen once. Source: peripheral blood, taken in the third trimester of pregnancy. Receptor source: a female donor with multiple sclerosis, enrolled in a pregnancy study. Both conserved end residues are trimmed from each CDR3. Each record gives: V gene, D gene, clone size, CDR3 protein. D genes are given only for firm matches. Size values are once, few and many counts, or a class for expanded clones, and some rows have none.

TRBV6-6 | TRBD1 | NA | ASKGQGKNEQY
TRBV30 | NA | NA | AWSLAGNTIY
TRBV7-2 | NA | NA | ASSLAGRVDTQY
TRBV19 | NA | NA | ASSLGGGGELF
TRBV19 | TRBD1 | NA | ASGTATGWVAF
TRBV6-4 | NA | NA | ASSDSSTGELF
TRBV28 | NA | NA | ASRPPGDRNEKLF
TRBV10-3 | NA | NA | AISESGVGAF
TRBV6-5 | NA | NA | ASSYSPGGAVLGYT
TRBV19 | NA | NA | ASSTPTGPLAKNIQY
TRBV9 | NA | NA | ASSGQGQSGVKLF
TRBV28 | TRBD2 | once | ASSLVGGNYEQY
TRBV7-2 | NA | NA | ASSLGTGNTEAF
TRBV6-5 | TRBD1 | NA | ASSLNTGGTAEAF
TRBV11-2 | NA | NA | ASSFPRADTQY
TRBV7-2 | NA | NA | ASSSSTGFYEQY
TRBV5-1 | NA | NA | ASSLGATEEQF
TRBV28 | NA | NA | ASSLELQRANEKLF
TRBV7-2 | NA | NA | ASSLVERLDTQY
TRBV7-9 | TRBD2 | once | ASGISGLAGGSSYNEQF
TRBV25-1 | TRBD1 | NA | ASSEQGTGFNEKLF
TRBV5-4 | NA | NA | ASSLGGQGRSYEQY